A single sample gave rise to the 31 T cell receptor beta chains below, sequenced in a study of cytomegalovirus exposure and HLA in healthy donors. Profiled with immunoSEQ multiplex PCR; TCRdb holds only in-frame clones, not every one. The table shows roughly 120,000 clones, with more than 70% occurring only once. Sample: PBMCs. These receptors all stem from a woman aged 18-29 years in good health and CMV-seronegative.

The rearrangement joins TRBV9 to TRBJ1-3; 9 bases match TRBD1. V was pared by 1 base and J by 1 base, with 6 bases of the junction left unmatched. This CDR3 is 17 amino acids long. Germline-derived CDR1 and CDR2 are SGDLS and YYNGEE. The CDR3 protein is CASSVTGTGSSGNTIYF. CDR3 nucleotide sequence: TGTGCCAGCAGCGTAACCGGGACAGGGTCTTCTGGAAACACCATATATTTT.

The chain combines TRBV18 with TRBJ1-2; a possible D gene is TRBD1 (6 bases). V was pared by 3 bases and J by 12 bases, with 14 bases between. CDR3 length: 12 residues. Germline V gene sequence: CDR1 KGHSH, CDR2 LQKENI. CDR3 DNA sequence: TGTGCCAGCTCACCGATGGGGGCCGATGACACCTTC. Encoded protein: CASSPMGADDTF.

The V and J genes are TRBV19 and TRBJ1-4, with 9 bases identical to TRBD1. With 7 bases clipped from V and 6 bases from J, the junction kept 6 bases outside the gene matches. Germline-derived CDR1 and CDR2 are LNHDA and SQIVND (reference sequence). The CDR3 is 14 amino acids. Here the CDR3 DNA reads TGTGCCAGTAAGGTGGGGACAGGGTATGAAAAACTGTTTTTT. Its protein is CASKVGTGYEKLFF.

The chain carries TRBV7-8 and TRBJ1-2, with 8 bases aligning to TRBD1. J was trimmed by 6 bases and V by 4 bases; bases with no gene match: 22. This CDR3 is built from 19 residues. Germline V gives CDR1 SGHVS, CDR2 FQNEAQ. The CDR3 bases are TGTGCCAGCAGCTCGGGACAGGCCTTCTCACCCTCAAAAGTAAATGGCTACACCTTC. Encoded protein: CASSSGQAFSPSKVNGYTF.

The V and J genes are TRBV28 and TRBJ1-2; D is unresolved. The CDR3 has 14 amino acids. V lost 3 bases and J 4 bases, leaving 12 bases between the germline ends. In germline, CDR1 is MDHEN, CDR2 SYDVKM. The CDR3 coding sequence is TGTGCCAGCAGTTTTAGGGAGGGTACCTATGGCTACACCTTC. Encoded protein: CASSFREGTYGYTF.

Judged by abundance, this clone is medium-sized. V gene TRBV28 combines with J gene TRBJ2-2; no clear D. This CDR3 has 14 amino acids. Looked up from germline, CDR1 is MDHEN and CDR2 is SYDVKM. V gave up 5 bases and J gave up 7 bases, with 14 bases separating them. The CDR3 nucleotides read TGTGCCAGCAGTCGAACCTTAGAGGTCGGGGAGCTGTTTTTT. Translated, it gives CASSRTLEVGELFF. The variable domain in full, completed from reference TRBV28 and TRBJ2-2, reads DVKVTQSSRYLVKRTGEKVFLECVQDMDHENMFWYRQDPGLGLRLIYFSYDVKMKEKGDIPEGYSVSREKKERFSLILESASTNQTSMYLCASSRTLEVGELFFGEGSRLTVL.

This sequence joins TRBV2 and TRBJ1-5; D not certain. Germline V lookup: CDR1 SNHLY, CDR2 FYNNEI. Between the trimmed V and J ends, which lost 8 bases and 5 bases, there was a span of 16 bases. The CDR3 length is 14 residues. CDR3 bases: TGTGCCAGCGAACAGAACCTACGATATCAGCCCCAGCATTTT. Its translation is CASEQNLRYQPQHF.

This rearrangement joins TRBV27 to TRBJ1-1; D perhaps matches TRBD1 (5 bases). There are 12 residues in the CDR3. V shed 6 bases and J shed 7 bases, with 12 bases lying between them. The germline CDR1 and CDR2 sequences are MNHEY and SMNVEV (reference sequence). The CDR3 DNA is TGTGCCAGCAGACTACAGGAGATTGAAGCTTTCTTT. It encodes CASRLQEIEAFF.

The chain carries TRBV15 and TRBJ1-5; D not resolved. Between the trimmed V and J ends, which lost 0 bases and 5 bases, there was a span of 17 bases. CDR3 size: 17 residues. Germline-derived CDR1 and CDR2 are LNHNV and YYDKDF (reference sequence). CDR3 sequence reads: CATSREGFGLRHQPQHF. The CDR3 nucleotides read TGTGCCACCAGCAGAGAGGGGTTCGGACTTCGACATCAGCCCCAGCATTTT.

V is TRBV9 and J is TRBJ1-2; weak D call: TRBD1 (6 bases). Germline CDR1 SGDLS, CDR2 YYNGEE. The CDR3 spans 16 residues. V dropped 3 bases and J dropped 5 bases, with 20 bases sitting between them. CDR3 region: CASSDWGRGATYGYTF. CDR3 sequence (DNA): TGTGCCAGCAGCGATTGGGGTCGGGGGGCTACTTATGGCTACACCTTC.

This sequence joins TRBV10-3 and TRBJ1-5, with D perhaps matching TRBD1 (5 bases). CDR1 and CDR2 (germline): ENHRY, SYGVKD. The CDR3 consists of 15 residues. V was shortened by 3 bases and J by 6 bases, with 15 bases between the two germline ends. The CDR3 reads CAISDIQGWSQPQHF. The CDR3 bases are TGTGCCATCAGTGATATTCAGGGTTGGTCTCAGCCCCAGCATTTT.

The CDR3 region has the DNA TGTGCCTGGAGCCTCCCGGGACAGGTGACGGGTACGCAGTATTTT. Translated, it gives CAWSLPGQVTGTQYF. The chain links TRBV30 to TRBJ2-3; 8 bases match TRBD1. Germline loops: CDR1 GTSNPN, CDR2 SVGIG (reference sequence). V lost 3 bases, J lost 8 bases, and 13 bases stayed unmatched. This CDR3 comprises 15 residues.

For the CDR3, the DNA is TGTGCCAGCAGTTTCCTAGCGGTAGGCACAGATACGCAGTATTTT. It yields the protein CASSFLAVGTDTQYF. The rearrangement uses TRBV27 and TRBJ2-3; TRBD2 matches at 7 bases. Per the germline V gene, CDR1 is MNHEY and CDR2 is SMNVEV (reference sequence). This CDR3 has 15 residues. J gave up 1 base and V 3 bases, and 4 bases lay outside the gene matches.

The chain carries TRBV6-1 and TRBJ1-1; D uncertain. This CDR3 has 12 residues. Germline CDR1 is MNHNS and CDR2 is SASEGT. Trimming removed 3 bases from V and 1 base from J, with 3 bases in between. The CDR3, as DNA: TGTGCCAGCAGTGATCAGAACACTGAAGCTTTCTTT. It encodes CASSDQNTEAFF.

CDR3 DNA: TGTGCCAGCTCACCTCAACAGGGGGAAACTAATGAAAAACTGTTTTTT. This translates into CASSPQQGETNEKLFF. The chain uses TRBV18 and TRBJ1-4; 8 nucleotides agree with TRBD1. Germline V gene lookup returns CDR1 KGHSH and CDR2 LQKENI. This CDR3 has 16 amino acids. The V gene end was trimmed by 3 bases and the J gene end by 1 base; junction bases not matched to a gene: 4.

CDR3 sequence reads: CASSANNRGAAGELFF. The CDR3 bases are TGTGCCAGCAGCGCGAACAACAGGGGGGCCGCCGGGGAGCTGTTTTTT. The chain joins TRBV7-9 to TRBJ2-2; 8 bases align to TRBD1. Germline CDR1 and CDR2: SEHNR and FQNEAQ (reference sequence). The CDR3 covers 16 residues. Trimming removed 5 bases from V and 6 bases from J; junction bases left unmatched: 11.

The chain is built from TRBV28 and TRBJ2-2; 8 bases match TRBD1. J gave up 2 bases and V 8 bases, and 7 bases lay outside the gene matches. The CDR3 is 15 residues long. Germline V gene sequence: CDR1 MDHEN, CDR2 SYDVKM. CDR3 DNA: TGTGCCAGCGGACCGGGACAGGAAAACACCGGGGAGCTGTTTTTT. This codes for CASGPGQENTGELFF. The variable domain in full, completed from reference TRBV28 and TRBJ2-2, reads DVKVTQSSRYLVKRTGEKVFLECVQDMDHENMFWYRQDPGLGLRLIYFSYDVKMKEKGDIPEGYSVSREKKERFSLILESASTNQTSMYLCASGPGQENTGELFFGEGSRLTVL.

The chain recombines TRBV29-1 with TRBJ1-2; 8 nucleotides match TRBD1. The V and J ends lost 1 base and 7 bases, in that order; junction bases with no gene match: 14. Germline CDR1 reads SQVTM; CDR2 reads ANQGSEA. This CDR3 comprises 16 residues. Here the CDR3 DNA reads TGCAGCGTTGAAGCGGTACACGACAGGGGTAGGGGTGGCTACACCTTC. This gives the protein CSVEAVHDRGRGGYTF.

The J gene is TRBJ1-2, the V gene TRBV19; D call uncertain. V was clipped by 6 bases and J by 0 bases, with 5 bases between them. Germline values: CDR1 LNHDA, CDR2 SQIVND (reference sequence). The CDR3 length is 12 residues. CDR3 bases: TGTGCCAGTAGGAGCGCTAACTATGGCTACACCTTC. This encodes CASRSANYGYTF.

The chain carries TRBV28 and TRBJ2-1, with 8 bases identical to TRBD2. Trimming at V came to 5 bases and at J to 6 bases, leaving 15 bases not matched to a gene. The germline V gene encodes CDR1 MDHEN and CDR2 SYDVKM. The CDR3 totals 17 residues. CDR3 coding DNA: TGTGCCAGCAGTCCCCGCCGTCGAGCGGGGGCGGTCAATGAGCAGTTCTTC. Translating gives CASSPRRRAGAVNEQFF.

Regarding this clone: A read error may account for a junction end that differs from germline. The genes are TRBV28 and TRBJ1-5; perhaps TRBD1 as D (6 bases). This CDR3 has 12 amino acids. CDR1 and CDR2 from the germline V gene are MDHEN and SYDVKM. Here the CDR3 reads CASSEMGGRGDF. DNA of the CDR3: TGTGCCAGCAGTGAGATGGGGGGCCGGGGGGATTTT.

The rearrangement joins TRBV11-2 to TRBJ2-3, with no clear D. This CDR3 comprises 13 residues. Trimming stripped 1 base from V and 1 base from J, with 3 bases between. Germline CDR1 and CDR2: SGHAT and FQNNGV. CDR3 residues: CASSLAGTDTQYF. CDR3 DNA: TGTGCCAGCAGCTTAGCTGGCACAGATACGCAGTATTTT.

The V and J genes are TRBV7-5 and TRBJ1-2; TRBD1, as called in the table, went unchecked against the DNA. TRBV7-5 is marked as a pseudogene. This CDR3 is built from 19 residues. The CDR3 DNA reads TGTGCCAGAAGCTCGCCCAGGGGGGACAGCCTCACTTCTATGTGTGGCTACACCTTC. This sequence encodes CARSSPRGDSLTSMCGYTF.

The rearrangement links TRBV4-1 to TRBJ2-2; D perhaps matches TRBD1 (5 bases). This CDR3 has 16 residues. Germline V lookup: CDR1 MGHRA, CDR2 YSYEKL. V was shortened by 4 bases and J by 6 bases, with 18 bases between the two germline ends. CDR3 loop: CASSRLTGHLAGELFF. CDR3 bases: TGCGCCAGCAGCCGCCTTACAGGACACCTTGCCGGGGAGCTGTTTTTT.

The V call is TRBV28, the J call TRBJ2-3; TRBD1 aligns across 7 bases. V trimming: 7 bases; J trimming: 2 bases; junction bases outside the gene matches: 6. Per the germline V gene, CDR1 is MDHEN and CDR2 is SYDVKM. CDR3 length: 14 residues. The CDR3 spells CASTKGAFTDTQYF. As DNA, the CDR3 is TGTGCCAGCACTAAGGGGGCCTTCACAGATACGCAGTATTTT.

The V call is TRBV6-5, the J call TRBJ2-5; D is possibly TRBD2 (6 bases). V shed 6 bases and J shed 2 bases, with 13 bases lying between them. CDR1 and CDR2 from the germline V gene are MNHEY and SVGAGI. The CDR3 has 14 amino acids. CDR3 DNA sequence: TGTGCCAGCAGCTACGGGACTCCACAAGAGACCCAGTACTTC. Residues: CASSYGTPQETQYF.

The chain combines TRBV28 with TRBJ2-3; D is possibly TRBD1 (6 bases). The V gene lost 2 bases and the J gene lost 6 bases, with 15 bases spanning the gap. Germline-derived CDR1 and CDR2 are MDHEN and SYDVKM. The CDR3 has 15 amino acids. The DNA of the CDR3 is TGTGCCAGCAGTTTAACCGGACAGACGGCGGATACGCAGTATTTT. This gives the protein CASSLTGQTADTQYF.

This rearrangement joins TRBV5-1 to TRBJ2-1; the match to TRBD2 covers 10 bases. Germline trimming cut 3 bases from V and 10 bases from J; bases unmatched to any gene: 13. This CDR3 comprises 16 residues. Germline lookup yields CDR1 SGHRS and CDR2 YFSETQ. The CDR3 DNA follows: TGCGCCAGCAGCTCCCAAGGGGCTAGCGGGGGAAGGGAGCAGTTCTTC. Its translation is CASSSQGASGGREQFF.

The genes are TRBV19 and TRBJ2-7; TRBD2 agrees at 7 bases. CDR1 and CDR2 (germline): LNHDA, SQIVND (reference sequence). Trimming cost V 2 bases and J 3 bases; bases outside gene matches: 4. The CDR3 runs 14 residues. CDR3 loop: CASSIKGGNYEQYF. The CDR3 DNA is TGTGCCAGTAGTATAAAGGGAGGGAACTACGAGCAGTACTTC.

This clone occurred once. This chain uses TRBV7-3 with TRBJ2-3, with D tentatively TRBD1 (5 bases). V was trimmed by 5 bases and J by 2 bases, leaving 11 bases between them. This CDR3 region has 14 residues. Per germline, CDR1 SGHTA and CDR2 FQGTGA. The CDR3 coding sequence is TGTGCCAGCAGCGCAACAGGATCCACAGATACGCAGTATTTT. Amino acids: CASSATGSTDTQYF.

This rearrangement joins TRBV5-8 to TRBJ2-7, with 7 bases fitting TRBD1. CDR1 and CDR2 from the germline V gene are SGHTS and YDEGEE. The CDR3 contains 18 residues. Trimming at V came to 4 bases and at J to 2 bases, leaving 18 bases not matched to a gene. In DNA form, the CDR3 reads TGTGCCAGCAGCCAAGGCCTTGGACCAGGGGGAAAACCCTACGAGCAGTACTTC. It specifies CASSQGLGPGGKPYEQYF.